Listed here are 27 T cell receptor beta chains from one sample, sequenced in a study of OX40 agonist ivuxolimab in advanced cancers. Assay used: immunoSEQ multiplex PCR; TCRdb lists only in-frame clones, some missing. This sample has some 50,000 clones; roughly 77% occur once, and the top ten carry approximately 0.69%. The input for sequencing was CD4+ or CD8+ T cells sorted from blood, taken in a trial of the OX40 agonist ivuxolimab. All receptors come from an adult with an advanced solid tumor such as melanoma, head and neck, liver or kidney cancer.

This clone appeared a few times. This chain joins TRBV6-5 and TRBJ1-1, with D tentatively TRBD1 (5 bases). V dropped 7 bases and J dropped 4 bases, with 13 bases sitting between them. CDR3 size: 13 residues. CDR1 MNHEY and CDR2 SVGAGI come from the germline V gene. CDR3 bases: TGTGCCAGCAACAACCAGGGTTTCACTGAAGCTTTCTTT. This codes for CASNNQGFTEAFF.

This clone has more than one count but fewer than ten. The CDR3, as DNA: TGTGCCAGTAGTAATCCGGGACAGCCGAATGAAAAACTGTTTTTT. It encodes CASSNPGQPNEKLFF. The J gene is TRBJ1-4, the V gene TRBV19, with 7 bases lining up with TRBD1. This CDR3 region has 15 residues. J lost 5 bases, V lost 4 bases, and 7 bases had no gene match. CDR1 is LNHDA and CDR2 is SQIVND in the germline V gene (reference sequence).

This sequence joins TRBV4-1 and TRBJ1-5; D remains unclear. Trimming took off 4 bases at V and 3 bases at J, with 16 bases between the two ends. Germline lookup yields CDR1 MGHRA and CDR2 YSYEKL. The CDR3 sequence is 16 residues long. DNA of the CDR3: TGCGCCAGCAGCCCTCAAGTCGGGAGGGTCAATCAGCCCCAGCATTTT. It specifies CASSPQVGRVNQPQHF.

The chain links TRBV7-9 to TRBJ1-4; maybe TRBD1 (5 bases). This CDR3 is 15 amino acids long. Germline-derived CDR1 and CDR2 are SEHNR and FQNEAQ (reference sequence). The V end was cut by 6 bases, the J end by 3 bases, with 14 bases between. The CDR3 sequence is CASRATRGANEKLFF. In DNA form, the CDR3 reads TGTGCCAGCAGAGCCACCCGGGGGGCTAATGAAAAACTGTTTTTT. Supplemented by reference TRBV7-9 and TRBJ1-4, the full variable domain reads DTGVSQNPRHKITKRGQNVTFRCDPISEHNRLYWYRQTLGQGPEFLTYFQNEAQLEKSRLLSDRFSAERPKGSFSTLEIQRTEQGDSAMYLCASRATRGANEKLFFGSGTQLSVL.

V and J are TRBV6-6 and TRBJ1-2, with TRBD1 as a possible D gene (5 bases). The ends were cut back, 5 bases at V and 4 bases at J, with 11 bases in the middle. This CDR3 is built from 13 residues. In germline, CDR1 is MNHNY, CDR2 SVGAGI (reference sequence). The CDR3 bases are TGTGCCAGCAGTCAAGTGGGGGTCTATGGCTACACCTTC. The encoded protein is CASSQVGVYGYTF.

This clone was recorded a few times. The chain has TRBV5-1 and TRBJ2-3; TRBD2 aligns across 13 bases. J gave up 1 base and V 3 bases, and 5 bases lay outside the gene matches. The CDR3 contains 17 residues. CDR1 is SGHRS, CDR2 YFSETQ, per germline. CDR3 DNA sequence: TGCGCCAGCAGCTGGGGACTAGCGGGGAGTCGCACAGATACGCAGTATTTT. It specifies CASSWGLAGSRTDTQYF.

The genes are TRBV5-6 and TRBJ2-1, with a weak D call TRBD1 (7 bases). V dropped 0 bases and J dropped 15 bases, with 13 bases sitting between them. The CDR3 has 12 residues. Germline V lookup: CDR1 SGHDT, CDR2 YYEEEE. Written as DNA, the CDR3 is TGTGCCAGCAGCTTGGCGAGCCAGGGGGGGTTCTTC. As protein: CASSLASQGGFF.

V gene TRBV10-1 combines with J gene TRBJ2-7; a weak D match, TRBD2 (6 bases). Trimming shortened V by 6 bases and J by 6 bases, and 21 bases separated the two germline ends. The CDR3 is 15 amino acids. CDR1 and CDR2 (germline): WNHNN, SYGVQD (reference sequence). CDR3 DNA: TGCGCCAGCAGGCCCTTTACCGGCGGGGCCGGCGAGCAGTACTTC. Its translation: CASRPFTGGAGEQYF.

The genes are TRBV7-3 and TRBJ2-2; the D is unclear. CDR1 is SGHTA and CDR2 is FQGTGA in the germline V gene. This CDR3 is 13 amino acids long. The V end was cut by 5 bases, the J end by 0 bases, with 4 bases between. CDR3 region: CASSRANTGELFF. The CDR3 DNA follows: TGTGCCAGCAGCCGTGCGAACACCGGGGAGCTGTTTTTT. Complete variable domain (other parts from reference TRBV7-3 and TRBJ2-2): GAGVSQTPSNKVTEKGKYVELRCDPISGHTALYWYRQSLGQGPEFLIYFQGTGAADDSGLPNDRFFAVRPEGSVSTLKIQRTERGDSAVYLCASSRANTGELFFGEGSRLTVL.

The chain combines TRBV2 with TRBJ1-2, with 8 bases that match TRBD1. The ends lost 4 bases at V and 9 bases at J; junction bases unmatched: 16. This CDR3 is 16 amino acids long. The germline CDR1 and CDR2 sequences are SNHLY and FYNNEI. CDR3 coding DNA: TGTGCCAGCAGTGTCCGAGGGGCAGGGGGCGAGAGTAGCTACACCTTC. Its protein is CASSVRGAGGESSYTF.

This chain links TRBV16 with TRBJ2-5, with a tentative D call TRBD2 (6 bases). The CDR3 is 13 amino acids. Trimming shortened V by 0 bases and J by 11 bases, and 13 bases separated the two germline ends. CDR1 and CDR2 from the germline V gene are KGHSY and FQNENV. CDR3 nucleotide sequence: TGTGCCAGCAGCCAATCAGAGTCTCGGGAGCAGTACTTC. It translates to CASSQSESREQYF.

The CDR3 region has the DNA TGTGCCAGCAGTTACCCGGGCCAGCCCCAGCATTTT. Residues: CASSYPGQPQHF. The chain couples TRBV6-5 to TRBJ1-5; D not certain. Trimming took off 2 bases at V and 7 bases at J, with 6 bases between the two ends. The CDR3 is 12 residues long. CDR1 and CDR2 from the germline V gene are MNHEY and SVGAGI.

The genes are TRBV27 and TRBJ2-2, with a tentative D call TRBD1 (5 bases). Between the trimmed V and J ends, which lost 2 bases and 5 bases, there was a span of 9 bases. Germline lookup yields CDR1 MNHEY and CDR2 SMNVEV (reference sequence). The CDR3 is 14 residues long. The CDR3 is CASSLNRLTGELFF. CDR3 nucleotide sequence: TGTGCCAGCAGTTTAAACAGGCTGACCGGGGAGCTGTTTTTT.

This chain uses TRBV2 with TRBJ2-7; maybe TRBD2 (5 bases). The CDR3 runs 15 residues. The V end lost 6 bases, the J end lost 2 bases, and 17 bases lay between the germline ends. The germline V gene has CDR1 SNHLY and CDR2 FYNNEI. The CDR3 bases are TGTGCCAGCAGGGCAGGACTCGCAACTACCTACGAGCAGTACTTC. Its protein product is CASRAGLATTYEQYF.

V is TRBV5-6 and J is TRBJ1-4, with D possibly TRBD1 on 5 matching bases. The germline CDR1 and CDR2 sequences are SGHDT and YYEEEE. The V end lost 4 bases, the J end lost 4 bases, and 17 bases lay between the germline ends. This CDR3 has 16 residues. The DNA of the CDR3 is TGTGCCAGCAGCACGACGGGGGGTAGTAGTAATGAAAAACTGTTTTTT. As protein: CASSTTGGSSNEKLFF.

The V gene is TRBV19, the J gene TRBJ1-2; no reliable D call. Germline V lookup: CDR1 LNHDA, CDR2 SQIVND (reference sequence). The CDR3 is 13 amino acids. With 10 bases removed from V and 0 bases from J, the gap between germline ends came to 12 bases. The DNA for the CDR3 is TGTGCCAATCGGACGGTACCTAACTATGGCTACACCTTC. Protein sequence: CANRTVPNYGYTF.

The J gene is TRBJ1-4, the V gene TRBV7-2; 7 bases fit TRBD1. Trimming at V came to 4 bases and at J to 4 bases, leaving 3 bases not matched to a gene. Per the germline V gene, CDR1 is SGHTA and CDR2 is FQGNSA. CDR3 length equals 14 residues. CDR3 loop: CASSWGQNNEKLFF. CDR3 in DNA: TGTGCCAGCAGCTGGGGACAGAATAATGAAAAACTGTTTTTT.

The chain joins TRBV5-4 to TRBJ2-5; D gene ambiguous. V was clipped by 1 base and J by 4 bases, with 5 bases between them. The CDR3 is made up of 12 amino acids. Germline values: CDR1 SGHNT, CDR2 YYREEE (reference sequence). CDR3 nucleotides: TGTGCCAGCAGCTTGATGGGAGAGACCCAGTACTTC. This translates into CASSLMGETQYF.

This clone was observed once. Other DNA sequences in the sample encode the same CDR3. The V gene is TRBV2, the J gene TRBJ2-7; D is undetermined. Germline CDR1 reads SNHLY; CDR2 reads FYNNEI. V dropped 3 bases and J dropped 5 bases, with 14 bases sitting between them. The CDR3 consists of 14 residues. CDR3 loop: CASSEWYSPHEQYF. DNA for the CDR3: TGTGCCAGCAGTGAGTGGTACAGCCCCCACGAGCAGTACTTC.

This chain links TRBV10-3 with TRBJ2-1; D remains unclear. V was trimmed by 7 bases and J by 5 bases, leaving 9 bases between them. There are 12 residues in the CDR3. The germline V gene has CDR1 ENHRY and CDR2 SYGVKD. This chain's CDR3 is CAITDPNNEQFF. DNA for the CDR3: TGTGCCATCACTGATCCTAACAATGAGCAGTTCTTC.

This clone came up a few times. The gene calls are TRBV6-5 and TRBJ1-2; 8 bases fit TRBD1. The CDR3 consists of 14 residues. The V gene end was trimmed by 8 bases and the J gene end by 6 bases; junction bases not matched to a gene: 11. Germline values: CDR1 MNHEY, CDR2 SVGAGI. CDR3 DNA sequence: TGTGCCAGCGCCCGTAAACCAGGGGGCCATGGCTACACCTTC. It codes for CASARKPGGHGYTF.

The chain recombines TRBV2 with TRBJ2-3; tentatively, D is TRBD1 or TRBD2 (5 bases each). V lost 6 bases and J 2 bases, leaving 15 bases between the germline ends. This CDR3 spans 15 amino acids. Germline CDR1 and CDR2: SNHLY and FYNNEI. The CDR3 sequence is CASSRGPPNTDTQYF. The CDR3 bases are TGTGCCAGCAGCCGGGGACCACCCAACACAGATACGCAGTATTTT. Full variable domain (rest looked up from reference TRBV2 and TRBJ2-3): EPEVTQTPSHQVTQMGQEVILRCVPISNHLYFYWYRQILGQKVEFLVSFYNNEISEKSEIFDDQFSVERPDGSNFTLKIRSTKLEDSAMYFCASSRGPPNTDTQYFGPGTRLTVL.

V and J are TRBV6-4 and TRBJ2-5, with TRBD1 matching 7 bases. This CDR3 region has 13 residues. Per germline, CDR1 MRHNA and CDR2 SNTAGT. With 2 bases clipped from V and 4 bases from J, the junction kept 1 base outside the gene matches. The CDR3, as DNA: TGTGCCAGCAGTGACAACAGGGGAGAGACCCAGTACTTC. Protein product: CASSDNRGETQYF.

This rearrangement joins TRBV7-2 to TRBJ2-5; D uncertain. In germline, CDR1 is SGHTA, CDR2 FQGNSA. Trimming cost V 1 base and J 2 bases, with 8 bases left between them. The CDR3 runs 14 residues. The CDR3 region has the DNA TGTGCCAGCAGCTTAGGTATGCCTCAAGAGACCCAGTACTTC. Protein: CASSLGMPQETQYF. Together with reference TRBV7-2 and TRBJ2-5, the CDR3 gives the full variable domain: GAGVSQSPSNKVTEKGKDVELRCDPISGHTALYWYRQSLGQGLEFLIYFQGNSAPDKSGLPSDRFSAERTGGSVSTLTIQRTQQEDSAVYLCASSLGMPQETQYFGPGTRLLVL.

The chain recombines TRBV6-1 with TRBJ2-3, with no clear D. With 1 base removed from V and 1 base from J, the gap between germline ends came to 3 bases. The CDR3 runs to 13 residues. Germline V gene sequence: CDR1 MNHNS, CDR2 SASEGT. CDR3 bases: TGTGCCAGCAGTGAAGGCGGCACAGATACGCAGTATTTT. Amino acid sequence: CASSEGGTDTQYF.

The chain couples TRBV13 to TRBJ1-4; D is ambiguous. V was clipped by 2 bases and J by 7 bases, with 5 bases between them. Germline lookup yields CDR1 PRHDT and CDR2 FYEKMQ (reference sequence). This CDR3 has 12 amino acids. CDR3 DNA: TGTGCCAGCAGCTTAAATGGTGAAAAACTGTTTTTT. This codes for CASSLNGEKLFF.

V and J are TRBV27 and TRBJ2-4; 8 nucleotides line up with TRBD1. V dropped 6 bases and J dropped 2; count of bases not matched to a gene: 6. Germline CDR1 and CDR2: MNHEY and SMNVEV (reference sequence). The CDR3 contains 15 residues. The CDR3 DNA is TGTGCCAGCAGCCGTACAGGGGGGCCCAAAAACATTCAGTACTTC. It is translated as CASSRTGGPKNIQYF.